The text below deals with one T cell receptor (beta chain). Its cognate antigen is unknown. Clones were sequenced by immunoSEQ multiplex PCR, and TCRdb holds only the in-frame ones, with some missing. The repertoire consists of about 18,000 clones, with roughly three quarters occurring once and the leading ten covering over 12%. The CDR3 consists of 14 residues. Germline lookup yields CDR1 LNHDA and CDR2 SQIVND (reference sequence). V was cut by 10 bases and J by 1 base, with 14 bases left in between. This sample is part of a study of T cell clonotyping in hematopoietic cell transplantation. General study results and limits: Broader posttransplant TCR repertoire diversity was predicted by graft donor and pretransplant recipient Inverse Simpson Index values.

The chain is built from TRBV19 and TRBJ1-5; D is uncertain. The sample was peripheral blood mononuclear cells. The TCR sequence derives from a man aged 55-75 years in good health. Some clones in this sample may be carry-over from other donors' samples. This chain's CDR3 is CATRAELSNQPQHF. The CDR3 DNA reads as TGTGCCACGCGAGCGGAGCTGAGCAATCAGCCCCAGCATTTT.